This entry lists 2 T cell receptor beta chains sequenced from one sample in a study of early T cells in non-severe SARS-CoV-2 infection. Using its own MiXCR run on the 5' RACE reads, TCRdb lists one record per CDR3 protein. The top ten hold 4.4% of the sample, which has roughly 83,000 distinct CDR3 sequences, roughly 12% seen once. The material sequenced was whole blood, taken at baseline. The receptor set was obtained from an adult who was a healthcare worker with PCR-confirmed SARS-CoV-2 infection or an uninfected control (not recorded which).

In its sample, this clonotype was seen a few times. The genes are TRBV28 and TRBJ2-2; D is perhaps TRBD2 (6 bases). The germline gives CDR1 MDHEN, CDR2 SYDVKM. The CDR3 extends over 12 amino acids. V was clipped by 11 bases and J by 6 bases, with 13 bases between them. This CDR3 is CAGGYGPGELFF. The DNA of the CDR3 is TGTGCCGGGGGGTATGGTCCCGGGGAGCTGTTTTTT.

This clonotype was seen a few times. J is TRBJ2-3 and V is TRBV11-2; D is perhaps TRBD2 (5 bases). Germline V gene sequence: CDR1 SGHAT, CDR2 FQNNGV. Trimming stripped 7 bases from V and 1 base from J, with 9 bases between. The CDR3 covers 13 residues. The CDR3, as DNA: TGTGCCAGCATCAGTAGCGGCACAGATACGCAGTATTTT. It is translated as CASISSGTDTQYF.